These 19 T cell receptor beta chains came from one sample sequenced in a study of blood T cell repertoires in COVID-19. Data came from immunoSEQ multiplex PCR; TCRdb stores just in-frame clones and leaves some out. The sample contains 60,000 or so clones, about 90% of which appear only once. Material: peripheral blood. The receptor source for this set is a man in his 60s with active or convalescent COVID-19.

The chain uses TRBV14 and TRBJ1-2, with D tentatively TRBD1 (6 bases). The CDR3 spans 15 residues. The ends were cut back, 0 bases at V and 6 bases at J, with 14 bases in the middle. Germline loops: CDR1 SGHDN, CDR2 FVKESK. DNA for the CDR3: TGTGCCAGCAGCCAAGATACCCTTGGGACAAATGGCTACACCTTC. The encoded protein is CASSQDTLGTNGYTF.

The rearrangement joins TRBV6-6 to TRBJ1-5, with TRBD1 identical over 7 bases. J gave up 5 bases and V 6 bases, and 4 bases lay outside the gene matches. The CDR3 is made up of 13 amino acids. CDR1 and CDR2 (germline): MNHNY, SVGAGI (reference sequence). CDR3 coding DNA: TGTGCCAGCAGCGCCACAGGGGATCAGCCCCAGCATTTT. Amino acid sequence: CASSATGDQPQHF.

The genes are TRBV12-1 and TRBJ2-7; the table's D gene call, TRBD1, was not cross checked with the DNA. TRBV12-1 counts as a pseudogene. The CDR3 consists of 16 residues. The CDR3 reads CASSCADRAKGYEQYF. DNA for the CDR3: TGTGCCAGCAGCTGCGCGGACAGGGCCAAAGGCTACGAGCAGTACTTC.

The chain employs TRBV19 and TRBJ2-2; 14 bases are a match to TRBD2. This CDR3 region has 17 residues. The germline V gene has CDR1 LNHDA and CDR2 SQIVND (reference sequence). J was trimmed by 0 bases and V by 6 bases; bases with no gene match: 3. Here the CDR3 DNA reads TGTGCCAGTAGCGGACTAGCGGGAGGAGCGAACACCGGGGAGCTGTTTTTT. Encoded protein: CASSGLAGGANTGELFF.

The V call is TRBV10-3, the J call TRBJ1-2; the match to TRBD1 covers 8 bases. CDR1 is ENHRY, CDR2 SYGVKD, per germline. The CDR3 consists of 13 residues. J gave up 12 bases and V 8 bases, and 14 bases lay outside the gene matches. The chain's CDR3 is CAISGQDPSFHTF. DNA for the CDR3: TGTGCCATCTCGGGACAGGATCCGTCTTTTCACACCTTC.

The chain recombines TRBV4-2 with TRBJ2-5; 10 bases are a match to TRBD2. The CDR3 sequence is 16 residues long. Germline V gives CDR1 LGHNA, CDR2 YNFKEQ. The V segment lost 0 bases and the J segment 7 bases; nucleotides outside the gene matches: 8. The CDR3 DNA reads TGTGCCAGCAGCCAAGAAAGCGGGGGGGCACTTGGGACCCAGTACTTC. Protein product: CASSQESGGALGTQYF.

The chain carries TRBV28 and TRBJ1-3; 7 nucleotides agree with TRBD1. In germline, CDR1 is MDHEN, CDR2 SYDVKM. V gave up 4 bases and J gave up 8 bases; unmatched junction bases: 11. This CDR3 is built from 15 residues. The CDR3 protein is CASSSGEQGLHTIYF. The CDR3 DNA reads TGTGCCAGCAGTTCGGGGGAACAGGGGCTCCACACCATATATTTT.

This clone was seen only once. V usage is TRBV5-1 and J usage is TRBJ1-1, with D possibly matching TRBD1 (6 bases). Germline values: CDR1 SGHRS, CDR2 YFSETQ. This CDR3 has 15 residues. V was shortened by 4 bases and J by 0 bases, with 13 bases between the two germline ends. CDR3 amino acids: CASSRIGDMNTEAFF. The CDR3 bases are TGCGCCAGCAGCCGTATCGGGGACATGAACACTGAAGCTTTCTTT. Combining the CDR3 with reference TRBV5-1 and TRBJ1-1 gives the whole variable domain KAGVTQTPRYLIKTRGQQVTLSCSPISGHRSVSWYQQTPGQGLQFLFEYFSETQRNKGNFPGRFSGRQFSNSRSEMNVSTLELGDSALYLCASSRIGDMNTEAFFGQGTRLTVV.

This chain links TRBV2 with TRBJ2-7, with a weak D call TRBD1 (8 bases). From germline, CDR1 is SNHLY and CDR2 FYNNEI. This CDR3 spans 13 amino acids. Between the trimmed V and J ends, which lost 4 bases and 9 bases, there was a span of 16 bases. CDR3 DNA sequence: TGTGCCAGCAGTGGAGGGACAGGCGGGGGGCAGTACTTC. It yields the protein CASSGGTGGGQYF.

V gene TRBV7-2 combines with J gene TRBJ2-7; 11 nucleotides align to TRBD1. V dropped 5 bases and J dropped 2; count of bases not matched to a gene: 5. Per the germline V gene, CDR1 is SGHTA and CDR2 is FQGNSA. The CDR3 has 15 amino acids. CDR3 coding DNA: TGTGCCAGCAGCCTGGGACAGGGGGAAACCTACGAGCAGTACTTC. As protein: CASSLGQGETYEQYF.

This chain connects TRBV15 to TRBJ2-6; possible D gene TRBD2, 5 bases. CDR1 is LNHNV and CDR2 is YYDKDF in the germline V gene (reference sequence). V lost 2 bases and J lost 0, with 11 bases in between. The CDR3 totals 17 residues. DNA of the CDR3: TGTGCCACCAGCAGACTCGGACTGACCTCTGGGGCCAACGTCCTGACTTTC. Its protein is CATSRLGLTSGANVLTF.

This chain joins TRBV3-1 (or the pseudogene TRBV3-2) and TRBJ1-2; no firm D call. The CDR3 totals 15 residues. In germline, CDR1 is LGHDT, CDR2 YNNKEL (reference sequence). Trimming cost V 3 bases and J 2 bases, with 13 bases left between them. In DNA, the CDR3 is TGTGCCAGCAGCCATGGTGGCTTTCCGAACTATGGCTACACCTTC. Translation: CASSHGGFPNYGYTF.

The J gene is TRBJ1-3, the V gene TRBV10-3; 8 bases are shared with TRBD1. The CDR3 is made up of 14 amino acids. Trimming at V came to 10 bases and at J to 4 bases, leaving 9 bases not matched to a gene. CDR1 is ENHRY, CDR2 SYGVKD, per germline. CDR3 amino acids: CATLQGVSGNTIYF. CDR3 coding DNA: TGTGCCACTCTACAGGGGGTATCAGGAAACACCATATATTTT.

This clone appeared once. Here the CDR3 reads CSVEASGRNEQFF. In DNA, the CDR3 is TGCAGCGTTGAAGCTAGCGGGAGAAATGAGCAGTTCTTC. This chain joins TRBV29-1 and TRBJ2-1; 10 bases are a match to TRBD2. Per the germline V gene, CDR1 is SQVTM and CDR2 is ANQGSEA. The J segment lost 7 bases and the V segment lost 1 base, leaving 1 base of the junction unmatched. The CDR3 loop spans 13 amino acids.

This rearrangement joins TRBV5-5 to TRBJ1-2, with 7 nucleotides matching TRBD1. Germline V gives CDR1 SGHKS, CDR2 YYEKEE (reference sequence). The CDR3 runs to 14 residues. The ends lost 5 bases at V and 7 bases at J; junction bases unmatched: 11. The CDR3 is CASSNRVQGLGYTF. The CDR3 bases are TGTGCCAGCAGTAATAGGGTACAGGGGCTTGGCTACACCTTC. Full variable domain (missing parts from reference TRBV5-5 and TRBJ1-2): DAGVTQSPTHLIKTRGQQVTLRCSPISGHKSVSWYQQVLGQGPQFIFQYYEKEERGRGNFPDRFSARQFPNYSSELNVNALLLGDSALYLCASSNRVQGLGYTFGSGTRLTVV.

CDR3 sequence (DNA): TGTGCCAGCAGCTTTACAGGGTCGAACACTGAAGCTTTCTTT. Its translation is CASSFTGSNTEAFF. The chain has TRBV11-2 and TRBJ1-1; the D gene is possibly TRBD1 (6 bases). This CDR3 has 14 amino acids. Trimming removed 3 bases from V and 1 base from J, with 9 bases in between. Per germline, CDR1 SGHAT and CDR2 FQNNGV.

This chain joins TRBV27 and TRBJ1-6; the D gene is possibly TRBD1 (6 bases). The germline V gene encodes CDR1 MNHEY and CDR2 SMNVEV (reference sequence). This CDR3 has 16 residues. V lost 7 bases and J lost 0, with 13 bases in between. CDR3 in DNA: TGTGCCAGCACTCCAACAGGGAGCTCCTATAATTCACCCCTCCACTTT. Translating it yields CASTPTGSSYNSPLHF.

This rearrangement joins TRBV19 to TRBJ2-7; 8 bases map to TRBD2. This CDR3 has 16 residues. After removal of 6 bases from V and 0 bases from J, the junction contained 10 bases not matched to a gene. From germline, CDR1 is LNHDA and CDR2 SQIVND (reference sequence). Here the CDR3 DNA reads TGTGCCAGTAGGGGCCGAGCGGGAGCGAGCTCCTACGAGCAGTACTTC. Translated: CASRGRAGASSYEQYF.

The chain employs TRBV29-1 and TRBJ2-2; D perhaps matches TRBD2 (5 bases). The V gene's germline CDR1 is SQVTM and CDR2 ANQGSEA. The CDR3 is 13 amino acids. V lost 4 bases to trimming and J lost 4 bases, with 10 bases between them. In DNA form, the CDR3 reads TGCAGCGTTGCGAGGGATTCCACCGGGGAGCTGTTTTTT. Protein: CSVARDSTGELFF.